This T cell receptor (beta chain) comes out of a study of technical replicates of blood from a few donors. The V end lost 9 bases, the J end lost 5 bases, and 10 bases lay between the germline ends. The CDR3 runs 11 residues. The germline CDR1 and CDR2 sequences are MNHNS and SASEGT. The protocol was immunoSEQ multiplex PCR, while the TCRdb copy is restricted to in-frame clones and leaves out a portion. The table records some 98,000 clones, approximately 96% of them present only once. This chain joins TRBV6-1 and TRBJ1-1; D call uncertain. Sequencing input: T cells isolated from PBMCs. The receptor was isolated from a human donor in good health. This CDR3 reads CASNGGTEAFF. CDR3 DNA sequence: TGTGCCAGTAATGGAGGGACTGAAGCTTTCTTT.